This T cell receptor (beta chain) was sequenced for a study of tumor-infiltrating lymphocytes in glioblastoma multiforme. TCR beta libraries were built from RNA through three nested multiplex PCR rounds using modified ARM-PCR. TCRdb re-analysed the multiplex PCR reads in MiXCR, keeping a single row per CDR3 protein. The table lists 13,000 or so distinct CDR3 sequences, over 60% of them singletons. Trimming removed 2 bases at V and 9 bases at J, with 11 bases between. CDR3 length: 12 residues. Germline CDR1 SGHAT, CDR2 FQNNGV. On this clonotype itself: It is likely a read error, because the conserved phenylalanine at the end of the CDR3 is missing.

This TCR was sampled from a male donor with glioblastoma. The sample taken for sequencing was brain tumor tissue. The chain has TRBV11-2 and TRBJ2-7; no clear D. DNA of the CDR3: TGTGCCAGCAGCTTAAGGCCCGCACGGCAGTACTTG. Encoded protein: CASSLRPARQYL.